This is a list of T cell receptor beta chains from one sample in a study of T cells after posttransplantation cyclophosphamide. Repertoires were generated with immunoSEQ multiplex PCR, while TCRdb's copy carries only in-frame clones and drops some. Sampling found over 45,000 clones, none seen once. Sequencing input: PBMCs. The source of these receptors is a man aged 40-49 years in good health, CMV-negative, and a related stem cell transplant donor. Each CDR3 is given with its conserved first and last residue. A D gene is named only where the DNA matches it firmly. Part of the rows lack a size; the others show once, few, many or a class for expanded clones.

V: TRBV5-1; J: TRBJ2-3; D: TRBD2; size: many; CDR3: CASSLQPGGSTDTQYF; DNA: TGCGCCAGCAGCTTGCAACCCGGGGGGAGCACAGATACGCAGTATTTT
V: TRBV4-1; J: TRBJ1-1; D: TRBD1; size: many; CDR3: CASSQKTGGMNTEAFF; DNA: TGCGCCAGCAGCCAAAAGACAGGGGGGATGAACACTGAAGCTTTCTTT
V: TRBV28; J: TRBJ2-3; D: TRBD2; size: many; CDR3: CASSSPVGGGRSTDTQYF; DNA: TGTGCCAGCAGTTCCCCCGTCGGGGGAGGGAGGAGCACAGATACGCAGTATTTT
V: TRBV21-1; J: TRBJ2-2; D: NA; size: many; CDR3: CASSIRDRDLNTGELFF; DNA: TGTGCCAGCAGCATCCGGGACAGGGACCTCAACACCGGGGAGCTGTTTTTT
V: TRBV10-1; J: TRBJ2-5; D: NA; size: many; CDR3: CASSATVPFGETQYF; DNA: TGCGCCAGCAGTGCGACAGTACCTTTTGGGGAGACCCAGTACTTC
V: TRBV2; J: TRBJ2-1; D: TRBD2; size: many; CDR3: CASKASGSYEQFF; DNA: TGTGCCAGCAAGGCTAGCGGGAGCTATGAGCAGTTCTTC
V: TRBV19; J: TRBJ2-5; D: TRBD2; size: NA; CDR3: CASRRGTSGQETQYF; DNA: TGTGCCAGTAGGCGGGGGACTAGCGGCCAAGAGACCCAGTACTTC
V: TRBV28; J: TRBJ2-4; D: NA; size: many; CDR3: CASSSGGGVGIQYF; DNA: TGTGCCAGCAGTTCGGGAGGGGGCGTGGGCATTCAGTACTTC
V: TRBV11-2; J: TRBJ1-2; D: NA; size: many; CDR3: CASSTDPGTDGYTF; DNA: TGTGCCAGCAGCACGGACCCGGGGACTGATGGCTACACCTTC
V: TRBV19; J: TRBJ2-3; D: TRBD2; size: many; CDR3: CASRDYAGVDTQYF; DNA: TGTGCCAGTAGGGACTACGCGGGAGTCGATACGCAGTATTTT
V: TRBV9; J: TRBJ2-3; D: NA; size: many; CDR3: CASSVEPSEGTQYF; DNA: TGTGCCAGCAGCGTAGAACCTAGTGAGGGTACGCAGTATTTT
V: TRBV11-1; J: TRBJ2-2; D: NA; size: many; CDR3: CASSSQGRGELFF; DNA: TGTGCCAGCAGCTCACAGGGTCGGGGGGAGCTGTTTTTT
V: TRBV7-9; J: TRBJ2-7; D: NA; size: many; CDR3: CASSFASYEQYF; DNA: TGTGCCAGCAGCTTCGCCAGCTACGAGCAGTACTTC
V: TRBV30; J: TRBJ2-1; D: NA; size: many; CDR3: CAWSPRAGRDNEQFF; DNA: TGTGCCTGGAGTCCTCGGGCGGGGCGCGACAATGAGCAGTTCTTC
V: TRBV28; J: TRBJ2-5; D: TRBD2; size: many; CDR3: CASSPTSGSEETQYF; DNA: TGTGCCAGCAGTCCGACTAGCGGGAGTGAGGAGACCCAGTACTTC
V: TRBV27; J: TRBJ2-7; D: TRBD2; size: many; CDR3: CASSTSLRDYSYEQYF; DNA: TGTGCCAGCAGTACCAGCCTCCGGGACTACTCCTACGAGCAGTACTTC
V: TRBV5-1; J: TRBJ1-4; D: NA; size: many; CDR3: CASSLARGATNEKLFF; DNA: TGCGCCAGCAGCTTGGCCAGGGGTGCAACTAATGAAAAACTGTTTTTT
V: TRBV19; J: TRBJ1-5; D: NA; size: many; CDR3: CASSFGQNNQPQHF; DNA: TGTGCCAGTAGTTTCGGACAGAACAATCAGCCCCAGCATTTT
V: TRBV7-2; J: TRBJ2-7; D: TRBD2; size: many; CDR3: CASSPGLAGGQSYEQYF; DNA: TGTGCCAGCAGCCCAGGACTAGCGGGAGGACAATCCTACGAGCAGTACTTC
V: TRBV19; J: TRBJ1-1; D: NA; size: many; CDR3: CASSMYMNTEAFF; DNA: TGTGCCAGTAGTATGTACATGAACACTGAAGCTTTCTTT